The 4 T cell receptor beta chains below all came from one sample that was sequenced in a study of PD-1 blockade in classical Hodgkin lymphoma. Relapse after autologous stem cell transplantation occurred in every patient, and brentuximab vedotin exposure varied. Data came from immunoSEQ multiplex PCR; TCRdb stores just in-frame clones and leaves some out. The repertoire holds 30,000 to 40,000 clones, with 76% as singletons. The sequenced sample was peripheral blood mononuclear cells (PBMCs), obtained before the second cycle of nivolumab. The receptors derive from a human donor with classical Hodgkin lymphoma.

The chain couples TRBV6-6 to TRBJ2-1; D not resolved. CDR3 size: 11 residues. CDR1 is MNHNY and CDR2 is SVGAGI in the germline V gene (reference sequence). Deletions cut 6 bases from V and 12 bases from J, with 12 bases between. CDR3 loop: CASSMVGWQFF. DNA of the CDR3: TGTGCCAGCAGCATGGTAGGGTGGCAGTTCTTC.

The CDR3 DNA follows: TGTGCCAGCAGCTTAAAAGGACTAGTCGATGAGCAGTTCTTC. Protein: CASSLKGLVDEQFF. The genes are TRBV7-2 and TRBJ2-1; 7 bases agree with TRBD2. The V segment lost 2 bases and the J segment 8 bases; nucleotides outside the gene matches: 6. The CDR3 totals 14 residues. Germline-derived CDR1 and CDR2 are SGHTA and FQGNSA.

The chain employs TRBV19 and TRBJ2-7; D remains ambiguous. The V gene's germline CDR1 is LNHDA and CDR2 SQIVND (reference sequence). CDR3 length equals 14 residues. V lost 2 bases and J lost 4, with 12 bases in between. In DNA, the CDR3 is TGTGCCAGTAGTATAAATCGAGGAACGTACGAGCAGTACTTC. It specifies CASSINRGTYEQYF.

This rearrangement joins TRBV4-3 to TRBJ2-7; 9 nucleotides match TRBD1. The ends lost 4 bases at V and 6 bases at J; junction bases unmatched: 13. The germline gives CDR1 LGHNA, CDR2 YSLEER. The CDR3 runs 16 residues. The CDR3 DNA follows: TGCGCCAGCAGCCCCTTGGCTGGACAGGGGCGAATCGAGCAGTACTTC. Translation: CASSPLAGQGRIEQYF.